This entry is about one T cell receptor beta chain. This clone was detected a few times. The specificity of this receptor is unknown. The input lacks base qualities; no much larger clone sits a single base away. Cells from the mixed lymphocyte reactions were cocultured for approximately six days at 37 degrees C. Responder PBMCs were labelled with CFSE, stimulator PBMCs were labelled with Violet Dye, and the two were mixed at a 1:1 ratio. Sorted unstimulated T cells and proliferating T cells recovered from mixed lymphocyte reactions were subjected to TCRbeta CDR3 sequencing. Fresh whole blood from ten HLA-typed healthy donors was used as the source from which PBMCs were isolated. Proliferating CFSE-low responder T cells were FACS-sorted after the mixed lymphocyte reaction for TCR sequencing. Libraries were made using the immunoSEQ multiplex PCR assay. Some 1.1 x 10^5 TCR templates per sample were assayed by the deep sequencing platform. Genomic DNA extracted from sorted T cells was the material used for TCRbeta CDR3 sequencing. Per the source publication's procedure: The R programming language was used for the clonal analysis of the TCRbeta CDR3 data. Comparing unstimulated samples against CFSE-low samples taken after the reaction was how alloreactive CD4+ and CD8+ clones were defined. Regulatory or non-regulatory origin of alloreactive CD4+ clones was assigned by matching sequences to the sorted unstimulated Treg and non-Treg repertoires. Held by TCRdb, this immuneACCESS table contains in-frame sequences only and omits some clones. Under half of the omission traces to an unresolved V gene where checked; the cause of the rest is unknown. V and J calls and clone size are given by that table; D and trimming were obtained from the DNA. The sample table records roughly 18,000 clones; roughly 51% of these occur just once. The biggest ten clones account for nearly 5% of the sample.

The data belong to a study of siplizumab effects on memory and regulatory T cells (dated by TCRdb to between 2017 and 2020). Context from the whole study: Across about eight responder-stimulator pairs, mixed lymphocyte reactions were run as pairs, about 1 with siplizumab at approximately 1 ug/mL and about 1 without drug. The effect of the anti-CD2 antibody siplizumab on alloreactive T-cell subsets was examined in allogeneic mixed lymphocyte reactions constructed from human PBMCs.

There are 15 amino acids in the CDR3, from cysteine to phenylalanine inclusive. Kept here is only the CDR3 DNA, which spans 45 bases and is read in frame from base 1. V is cut back by 6 bases and J by 1 base, with 5 bases in the junction unmatched. CDR1 and CDR2 (LNHDA, SQIVND) derive from the germline V gene (reference sequence). Overall study outcomes, separate from this receptor: Whether proliferating Tregs from siplizumab cultures actually had suppressive function was not functionally confirmed. The cumulative frequency of alloreactive sequences that could be traced back to unstimulated CD4+ memory T cells was significantly reduced by siplizumab. For roughly 80-95% of proliferating CD4+ or CD8+ clones, no naive or memory phenotype could be assigned. Of the alloreactive CD4+ clones that could be mapped, the Treg-derived share averaged about 67% with siplizumab compared with 26.9% in control reactions. Compared with memory T cells, unstimulated naive T cells appeared more diverse, and naive cells seemed to make a substantial contribution to the alloresponse. Because sequences at frequencies below about 10^-5 were poorly captured, only a minor fraction of alloreactive clones could be mapped back to unstimulated subsets.

The sequence links TRBV19 to TRBJ2-3, with 9 bases in between that match TRBD1. Material for sequencing was CFSE-low (dividing) CD4+ T cells sorted from an allogeneic mixed lymphocyte reaction. The receptor was derived from a human donor in good health; the cells came from an allogeneic mixed lymphocyte reaction. The DNA sequence follows: TGTGCCAGTAGGAAACGGACAGGGGGCACAGATACGCAGTATTTT. Its product reads: CASRKRTGGTDTQYF.